This section outlines one T cell receptor beta chain sequence together with its context. Its antigen remains unknown. The CDR3 is 14 residues long. Germline V CDR1 and CDR2: SGHRS, YFSETQ. Losses at the gene ends were 4 bases for V and 1 base for J; bases not matched to a gene: 4. These data come from a study of OX40 agonist ivuxolimab in advanced cancers. Broader study findings: The work left the antigen specificity of expanded peripheral T cells undetermined.

The method was immunoSEQ multiplex PCR; TCRdb's version includes in-frame clones alone and lacks a portion of them. The sample has roughly 65,000 clones, about 90% seen once. The TCR comes from an adult with an advanced solid tumor such as melanoma, head and neck, liver or kidney cancer. This sequence joins TRBV5-1 and TRBJ2-7; TRBD1 agrees at 8 bases. The sample consisted of CD4+ or CD8+ T cells sorted from blood, taken in a trial of the OX40 agonist ivuxolimab. CDR3 in DNA: TGCGCCAGCAGCATGACAGGGGAGTCCTACGAGCAGTACTTC. Translated, it gives CASSMTGESYEQYF.